The TCR beta chain under discussion was sequenced for a study of human T cells and chemical hapten exposure (dated by TCRdb to the early 2020s). With respect to the entire study: For sensitization, 2% DPC in acetone was applied to an approximately 2 cm by approximately 2 cm area of upper inner arm skin. Throughout the approximately 22-week study period, patients were also given weekly therapeutic DPC doses on the scalp. Patch tests used Finn chambers with 0.01% DPC on the upper back, scored after 6 days by International Contact Dermatitis Research Group standards. Alopecia areata with under or over 50% scalp involvement, alopecia totalis and alopecia universalis were represented in the patient cohort, which was mostly female. Libraries were combined into a pool for sequencing, and differences in TCR yield between samples came mainly from small differences in library volumes within the pool. Peripheral blood TCR repertoire changes were tracked in vivo in alopecia patients during primary and secondary sensitization to the hapten diphenylcyclopropenone (DPC). Patient blood was sampled pre-sensitization (week 0) and at 2, 6 and about 24 weeks after DPC sensitization. Approximately 30 alopecia patients provided blood for TCR sequencing at one to four time points (pre-sensitization, 2, 6 and 24 weeks). From each blood RNA sample, both TCR alpha and TCR beta chains were sequenced. Points the paper makes about the study in general: After repeated subsampling, changes were observed in the strength of the expansion versus patch-test correlation and in the threshold at which the correlation became significant. Significantly more large CDR3 similarity clusters were formed by expanded TCRs than by pre-sensitization or healthy control sets, consistent with antigen-driven responses. Patch test score was positively correlated with the number of PT1 expanded TCRs, with significance at thresholds 8, 16 and 32 but not at 4. Because every patient had alopecia, a presumed autoimmune disease, the patients' immune response might differ from that of healthy individuals. The number of TCRs above 1 in 1000 frequency did not change with DPC sensitization; there was no evidence of global repertoire structure alterations.

What the time point label conveys for this sample: patch test 3, about 24 weeks after DPC sensitization. In the paper's terms, the treatment or condition label means: therapeutic diphenylcyclopropenone sensitization with weekly scalp DPC. Unfractionated whole blood was collected in Tempus Blood RNA tubes, and total RNA was extracted from that blood. At every patch-test visit, the blood draw took place before the patch test was put on. To be eligible, patients had to be aged 18 to 70, diagnosed with alopecia and judged suitable for DPC therapy, while pregnant patients were excluded. Library creation used RACE. The listed sequencing device is NextSeq 500. Library preparation attached unique molecular identifiers to individual cDNA molecules for quantitative, reproducible TCR counting. Regarding the original processing steps: The median number of TCRs per sample was approximately 96,000, ranging from 23,224 to 690,600. V, J and CDR3 annotation of the TCR reads was performed with the Decombinator software suite. For PS versus PT1 abundance plots, all samples were subsampled to the same number of TCRs (28,000). TCRs were defined as expanded if absent before sensitization and observed at least eight times at the 2-week time point. TCRdb took the public reads, trimmed them with fastp at Q25, ran MiXCR for clone calling and kept in-frame beta chains. Rows with one shared CDR3 protein collapse into an entry with the most common genes and DNA. TCRdb, rather than the study authors, made the V and J calls. The sample yields 38,000 or so distinct CDR3 sequences; around a tenth were counted once. The top ten constitute 20% to 30% of the sample.

This clonotype occurred a few times. Its recognized antigen is unknown. Base quality data are lacking; no much larger clone is found one base away. Trimming takes 5 bases from V and 6 bases from J, and the germline ends sit 11 bases apart. The CDR3 runs 13 residues from the cysteine to the phenylalanine. The entry retains the CDR3 DNA only, 39 bases that are in frame from base 1. CDR1 and CDR2 are drawn from the germline V gene: SGHTA, FQGNSA. Here the chain combines TRBV7-2 and TRBJ1-3; matching of 6 bases hints at TRBD1 as the D gene. This sequence originates from a man over 45 with alopecia areata. Some clones in this sample may be carry-over from other donors' samples. Sequencing was performed on whole blood, taken in connection with sensitization to the hapten diphenylcyclopropenone (DPC). The encoded CDR3 is CASSTGFENTIYF. The nucleotide sequence reads as follows: TGTGCCAGCAGCACAGGGTTCGAAAACACCATATATTTT. Outside the CDR3, residues come from the reference TRBV7-2 and TRBJ1-3 proteins, so the full variable domain is: GAGVSQSPSNKVTEKGKDVELRCDPISGHTALYWYRQSLGQGLEFLIYFQGNSAPDKSGLPSDRFSAERTGGSVSTLTIQRTQQEDSAVYLCASSTGFENTIYFGEGSWLTVV.